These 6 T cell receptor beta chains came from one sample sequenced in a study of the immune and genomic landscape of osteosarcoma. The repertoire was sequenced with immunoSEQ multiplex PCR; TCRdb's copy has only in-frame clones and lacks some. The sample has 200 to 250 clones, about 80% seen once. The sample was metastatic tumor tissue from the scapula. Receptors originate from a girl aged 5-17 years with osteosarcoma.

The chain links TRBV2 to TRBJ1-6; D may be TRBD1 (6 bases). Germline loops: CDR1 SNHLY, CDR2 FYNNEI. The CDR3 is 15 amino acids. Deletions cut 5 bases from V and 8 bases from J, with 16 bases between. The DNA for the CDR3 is TGTGCCAGCAGTTTAATCGGGGGCATGGATTCACCCCTCCACTTT. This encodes CASSLIGGMDSPLHF.

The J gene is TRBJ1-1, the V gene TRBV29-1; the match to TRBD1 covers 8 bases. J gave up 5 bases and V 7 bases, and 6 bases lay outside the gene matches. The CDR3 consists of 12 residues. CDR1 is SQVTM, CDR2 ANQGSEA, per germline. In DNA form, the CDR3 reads TGCAGCGCCGGAGACAGGGGAACTGAAGCTTTCTTT. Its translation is CSAGDRGTEAFF. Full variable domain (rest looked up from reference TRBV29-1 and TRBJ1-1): SAVISQKPSRDICQRGTSLTIQCQVDSQVTMMFWYRQQPGQSLTLIATANQGSEATYESGFVIDKFPISRPNLTFSTLTVSNMSPEDSSIYLCSAGDRGTEAFFGQGTRLTVV.

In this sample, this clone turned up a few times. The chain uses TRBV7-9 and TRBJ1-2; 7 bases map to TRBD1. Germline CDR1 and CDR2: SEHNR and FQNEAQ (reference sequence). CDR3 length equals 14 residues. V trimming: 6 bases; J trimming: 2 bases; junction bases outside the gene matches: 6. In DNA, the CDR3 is TGTGCCAGCAGGCCTCCGGGACAGAACTATGGCTACACCTTC. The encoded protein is CASRPPGQNYGYTF.

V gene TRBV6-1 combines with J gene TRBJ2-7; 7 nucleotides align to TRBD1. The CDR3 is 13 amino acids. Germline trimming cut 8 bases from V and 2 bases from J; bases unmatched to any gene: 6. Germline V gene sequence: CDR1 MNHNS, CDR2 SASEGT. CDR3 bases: TGTGCCAGCCGTATACAGGGGACCTACGAGCAGTACTTC. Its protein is CASRIQGTYEQYF.

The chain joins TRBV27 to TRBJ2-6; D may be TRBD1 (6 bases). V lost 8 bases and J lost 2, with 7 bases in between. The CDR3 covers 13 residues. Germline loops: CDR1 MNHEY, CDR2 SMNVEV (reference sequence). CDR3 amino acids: CASGGPGANVLTF. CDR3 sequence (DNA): TGTGCCAGCGGGGGCCCTGGGGCCAACGTCCTGACTTTC.

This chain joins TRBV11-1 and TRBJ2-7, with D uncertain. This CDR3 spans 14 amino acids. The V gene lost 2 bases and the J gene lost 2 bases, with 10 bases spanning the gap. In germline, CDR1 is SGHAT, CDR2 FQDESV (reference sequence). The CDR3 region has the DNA TGTGCCAGCAGCTTAACCGGCCAGGCCTACGAGCAGTACTTC. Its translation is CASSLTGQAYEQYF.